This TCR beta chain was profiled in a study of blood T cells in healthy people across ages. Next came a second PCR, run for 7 to 11 cycles, which used a sample-barcoded 5' primer along with a J-beta primer mix. TCRdb ran MiXCR on the 5' RACE reads and lists one entry per CDR3 protein. The sample lists roughly 1.5 million distinct CDR3 sequences, 35% to 45% occurring once. Trimming removed 5 bases at V and 11 bases at J, with 18 bases between. The CDR3 runs to 13 residues. Germline-derived CDR1 and CDR2 are MNHEY and SMNVEV (reference sequence). Regarding the study as a whole: In long-lived donors, naive CD4+ cell counts and diversity exceeded those of aged donors.

In the case of this clonotype: Its antigen is unidentified.

The sequencing input was blood. The origin of this receptor is a woman under 30 in good health. The V gene is TRBV27, the J gene TRBJ2-5, with D maybe TRBD1 (5 bases). CDR3 sequence reads: CASSLTTVNEQYF. The CDR3 nucleotides read TGTGCCAGCAGTCTGACGACAGTCAATGAGCAGTACTTC.